The 19 T cell receptor beta chains given below trace back to one sample, sequenced in a study of blood T cell repertoires in COVID-19. TCRdb's table, derived via immunoSEQ multiplex PCR, lists solely in-frame clones and lacks some. The table shows around 350,000 clones, with around 87% occurring only once. Specimen: peripheral blood. The source is a human donor in a cohort sampled during active COVID-19.

The genes are TRBV3-1 (or the pseudogene TRBV3-2) and TRBJ2-1; D might be TRBD1 (6 bases). This CDR3 is built from 16 residues. The ends were cut back, 1 base at V and 8 bases at J, with 18 bases in the middle. The germline V gene encodes CDR1 LGHDT and CDR2 YNNKEL (reference sequence). CDR3 amino acids: CASSQGEGGQWDEQFF. CDR3 sequence (DNA): TGTGCCAGCAGCCAAGGCGAAGGGGGTCAGTGGGATGAGCAGTTCTTC.

This CDR3 reads CASRGRTDEAFF. The CDR3, as DNA: TGTGCCAGCAGGGGTAGGACAGACGAAGCTTTCTTT. J is TRBJ1-1 and V is TRBV7-9, with D maybe TRBD1 (6 bases). Deletions cut 6 bases from V and 8 bases from J, with 13 bases between. CDR1 and CDR2 (germline): SEHNR, FQNEAQ (reference sequence). CDR3 length equals 12 residues.

The DNA of the CDR3 is TGTGCCAGTTTTCCGGGACTCCGATTCGCGAACACTGAAGCTTTCTTT. Its translation is CASFPGLRFANTEAFF. This chain uses TRBV19 with TRBJ1-1; TRBD1 might be the D (5 bases). Germline CDR1 and CDR2: LNHDA and SQIVND (reference sequence). The V end lost 8 bases, the J end lost 1 base, and 20 bases lay between the germline ends. The CDR3 spans 16 residues. The whole variable domain, remainder taken from reference TRBV19 and TRBJ1-1, is DGGITQSPKYLFRKEGQNVTLSCEQNLNHDAMYWYRQDPGQGLRLIYYSQIVNDFQKGDIAEGYSVSREKKESFPLTVTSAQKNPTAFYLCASFPGLRFANTEAFFGQGTRLTVV.

This clone has just one count. Other DNA sequences in the sample encode the same CDR3. This rearrangement joins TRBV9 to TRBJ2-5; 15 positions agree with TRBD2. V trimming: 2 bases; J trimming: 2 bases; junction bases outside the gene matches: 1. Germline V gene lookup returns CDR1 SGDLS and CDR2 YYNGEE. The CDR3 is 16 amino acids. The chain's CDR3 is CASSVGLAGGQETQYF. The CDR3 DNA reads TGTGCCAGCAGCGTCGGACTAGCGGGGGGGCAAGAGACCCAGTACTTC. The full variable domain, rest sourced from reference TRBV9 and TRBJ2-5, is DSGVTQTPKHLITATGQRVTLRCSPRSGDLSVYWYQQSLDQGLQFLIQYYNGEERAKGNILERFSAQQFPDLHSELNLSSLELGDSALYFCASSVGLAGGQETQYFGPGTRLLVL.

V and J are TRBV20-1 and TRBJ1-2; a possible D gene is TRBD1 (5 bases). The CDR3 is made up of 10 amino acids. V lost 6 bases to trimming and J lost 8 bases, with 10 bases between them. The V gene's germline CDR1 is DFQATT and CDR2 SNEGSKA (reference sequence). CDR3 nucleotides: TGCAGTGCGCCCCACAGGGGCTACACCTTC. The encoded protein is CSAPHRGYTF.

This chain links TRBV7-9 with TRBJ2-1; tentatively, D is TRBD2 (6 bases). The CDR3 spans 15 residues. V was shortened by 8 bases and J by 5 bases, with 19 bases between the two germline ends. CDR1 and CDR2 (germline): SEHNR, FQNEAQ (reference sequence). CDR3 in amino acids: CASARLRGKDNEQFF. The CDR3 DNA sequence: TGTGCCAGCGCTAGGTTACGGGGGAAGGACAATGAGCAGTTCTTC.

The rearrangement joins TRBV29-1 to TRBJ1-1; TRBD1 agrees at 8 bases. Germline loops: CDR1 SQVTM, CDR2 ANQGSEA. The CDR3 consists of 13 residues. V shed 3 bases and J 5 bases; nucleotides not matched to a gene: 5. CDR3 nucleotides: TGCAGCGTTGAGAACAGGGGGGGTACTGAAGCTTTCTTT. It is translated as CSVENRGGTEAFF.

This sequence joins TRBV9 and TRBJ1-1, with D uncertain. The CDR3 covers 14 residues. V was trimmed by 4 bases and J by 3 bases, leaving 13 bases between them. Germline CDR1 is SGDLS and CDR2 is YYNGEE. The CDR3 is CASSLTGRDTEAFF. Written as DNA, the CDR3 is TGTGCCAGCAGCCTGACTGGTCGCGACACTGAAGCTTTCTTT.

This clone was picked up a small number of times. Other DNA sequences from this sample encode an identical CDR3 as well. The chain uses TRBV5-1 and TRBJ2-3, with 7 bases aligning to TRBD2. CDR1 and CDR2 (germline): SGHRS, YFSETQ. Trimming removed 1 base from V and 0 bases from J; junction bases left unmatched: 2. This CDR3 is built from 15 residues. For the CDR3, the DNA is TGCGCCAGCAGCTTGAGCGGGGCTAGCACAGATACGCAGTATTTT. It specifies CASSLSGASTDTQYF.

The chain uses TRBV5-1 and TRBJ2-3; no clear D gene. Trimming stripped 0 bases from V and 2 bases from J, with 7 bases between. CDR3 length: 14 residues. Germline V gives CDR1 SGHRS, CDR2 YFSETQ. The CDR3 nucleotides read TGCGCCAGCAGCTTGGATCCCTCCACAGATACGCAGTATTTT. Protein: CASSLDPSTDTQYF.

This clone occurred a few times. This sequence joins TRBV2 and TRBJ1-3; D remains unclear. Germline assignment: CDR1 SNHLY and CDR2 FYNNEI. CDR3 length: 14 residues. The V end was cut by 5 bases, the J end by 2 bases, with 10 bases between. CDR3 sequence (DNA): TGTGCCAGCAGTAGGGAGGTTGCTGGAAACACCATATATTTT. Translated, it gives CASSREVAGNTIYF.

The genes are TRBV7-9 and TRBJ1-5; weak D call: TRBD1 (5 bases). CDR3 length: 17 amino acids. Trimming shortened V by 1 base and J by 7 bases, and 20 bases separated the two germline ends. CDR1 and CDR2 from the germline V gene are SEHNR and FQNEAQ (reference sequence). The CDR3 coding sequence is TGTGCCAGCAGCTTAGGGCAGGGAAGTGCGGAACGACAGCCCCAGCATTTT. Amino acid sequence: CASSLGQGSAERQPQHF.

The CDR3 DNA sequence: TGCGCCAGCAGCTTGGCCGACAGGGTTGATGAAGCTTTCTTT. Protein sequence: CASSLADRVDEAFF. This sequence joins TRBV5-1 and TRBJ1-1; 7 positions match TRBD1. J lost 7 bases, V lost 0 bases, and 6 bases had no gene match. The CDR3 loop spans 14 amino acids. The germline V gene has CDR1 SGHRS and CDR2 YFSETQ.

The rearrangement joins TRBV28 to TRBJ1-4; possibly TRBD1 for D (5 bases). V was trimmed by 2 bases and J by 6 bases, leaving 10 bases between them. The CDR3 has 14 amino acids. In germline, CDR1 is MDHEN, CDR2 SYDVKM. The CDR3 DNA is TGTGCCAGCAGTTTAGGGGCAGGGCATGAAAAACTGTTTTTT. This translates into CASSLGAGHEKLFF.

The chain combines TRBV5-1 with TRBJ2-1; 9 nucleotides match TRBD1. V trimming: 4 bases; J trimming: 6 bases; junction bases outside the gene matches: 8. Per the germline V gene, CDR1 is SGHRS and CDR2 is YFSETQ. The CDR3 spans 15 residues. The DNA of the CDR3 is TGCGCCAGCAGCCTGCGGGACAGGGCTCGCAATGAGCAGTTCTTC. Protein sequence: CASSLRDRARNEQFF.

This chain joins TRBV6-1 and TRBJ1-3; D remains ambiguous. The CDR3 totals 13 residues. Germline V gene data show CDR1 as MNHNS and CDR2 as SASEGT. V shed 2 bases and J shed 4 bases, with 6 bases lying between them. CDR3 sequence: CASSEPGGNTIYF. The DNA of the CDR3 is TGTGCCAGCAGTGAACCGGGGGGAAACACCATATATTTT.

The V call is TRBV19, the J call TRBJ2-7, with 7 bases that match TRBD2. The ends lost 6 bases at V and 2 bases at J; junction bases unmatched: 7. CDR1 LNHDA and CDR2 SQIVND come from the germline V gene (reference sequence). The CDR3 totals 14 residues. Here the CDR3 reads CASRATGTTYEQYF. The CDR3 nucleotides read TGTGCCAGTAGGGCCACCGGGACTACCTACGAGCAGTACTTC.

CDR3 coding DNA: TGTGCCACCAGTGTAGCGGGAGGGACCGGGGAGCTGTTTTTT. This codes for CATSVAGGTGELFF. V usage is TRBV24-1 and J usage is TRBJ2-2, with TRBD2 matching 11 bases. Germline V gene data show CDR1 as KGHDR and CDR2 as SFDVKD. Unmatched junction bases numbered 0, after V lost 5 bases and J lost 5 bases. The CDR3 is made up of 14 amino acids.

CDR3 in amino acids: CASSKDFQRDTEAFF. For the CDR3, the DNA is TGTGCCAGCAGTAAGGACTTCCAGAGGGACACTGAAGCTTTCTTT. The chain has TRBV2 and TRBJ1-1; D not certain. Germline assignment: CDR1 SNHLY and CDR2 FYNNEI. This CDR3 region has 15 residues. With 5 bases removed from V and 3 bases from J, the gap between germline ends came to 16 bases. Variable domain in full (rest from reference TRBV2 and TRBJ1-1): EPEVTQTPSHQVTQMGQEVILRCVPISNHLYFYWYRQILGQKVEFLVSFYNNEISEKSEIFDDQFSVERPDGSNFTLKIRSTKLEDSAMYFCASSKDFQRDTEAFFGQGTRLTVV.